These 13 T cell receptor beta chains share one sample of origin, sequenced in a study of Ad26.COV2.S vaccination and SARS-CoV-2 variants. Generated by immunoSEQ multiplex PCR, the TCRdb table keeps only in-frame clones and is missing some. Of about half a million clones listed, roughly 87% are singletons. Treatment of the sample: 15 to 20 received Ad26.COV2.S at low or high dose, single or two shots; a few received placebo; per-sample allocation not given. Collection of the samples took place on day 63 after the first injection of vaccine or placebo. The source material was peripheral blood, sampled in a trial of Ad26.COV2.S vaccine versus placebo. These receptors all come from a person aged 18 to 65 who received the Ad26.COV2.S COVID-19 vaccine or a placebo.

V is TRBV6-5 and J is TRBJ2-5, with 8 bases matching TRBD2. This CDR3 has 15 amino acids. The junction had 11 bases not matched to a gene; V was cut back by 8 bases and J by 3 bases. Germline V gene lookup returns CDR1 MNHEY and CDR2 SVGAGI. CDR3 residues: CASWKAAGGKETQYF. The DNA of the CDR3 is TGTGCCAGCTGGAAAGCGGCGGGGGGTAAAGAGACCCAGTACTTC.

The chain has TRBV7-9 and TRBJ1-4; D uncertain. The CDR3 extends over 15 amino acids. V was clipped by 0 bases and J by 5 bases, with 10 bases between them. Germline CDR1 reads SEHNR; CDR2 reads FQNEAQ (reference sequence). The DNA for the CDR3 is TGTGCCAGCAGCTTAGCGCCGGAGGGAAATGAAAAACTGTTTTTT. Translated, it gives CASSLAPEGNEKLFF. Variable domain in full (rest from reference TRBV7-9 and TRBJ1-4): DTGVSQNPRHKITKRGQNVTFRCDPISEHNRLYWYRQTLGQGPEFLTYFQNEAQLEKSRLLSDRFSAERPKGSFSTLEIQRTEQGDSAMYLCASSLAPEGNEKLFFGSGTQLSVL.

The V gene is TRBV4-1, the J gene TRBJ2-5; the D gene is possibly TRBD2 (6 bases). Germline CDR1 reads MGHRA; CDR2 reads YSYEKL. This CDR3 contains 14 residues. Trimming left V 4 bases short and J 2 bases short, with 11 bases between. The CDR3: CASSPRGLQETQYF. As DNA, the CDR3 is TGCGCCAGCAGCCCGAGGGGACTGCAAGAGACCCAGTACTTC.

V and J are TRBV24-1 and TRBJ2-2; D is perhaps TRBD2 (6 bases). The V gene's germline CDR1 is KGHDR and CDR2 SFDVKD. V shed 1 base and J shed 5 bases, with 25 bases lying between them. This CDR3 has 20 residues. The CDR3 region has the DNA TGTGCCACCAGTGATTTTGGGAGATCCGTCGGGGTTGGAGGGACCGGGGAGCTGTTTTTT. It is translated as CATSDFGRSVGVGGTGELFF.

The chain employs TRBV7-9 and TRBJ1-1, with 7 bases fitting TRBD1. The CDR3 loop spans 15 amino acids. V shed 5 bases, J shed 2 bases, and the junction held 8 bases outside the gene matches. CDR1 and CDR2 (germline): SEHNR, FQNEAQ (reference sequence). The CDR3: CASSRMGQTNTEAFF. CDR3 sequence (DNA): TGTGCCAGCAGCCGGATGGGACAGACAAACACTGAAGCTTTCTTT. Complete variable domain (other parts from reference TRBV7-9 and TRBJ1-1): DTGVSQNPRHKITKRGQNVTFRCDPISEHNRLYWYRQTLGQGPEFLTYFQNEAQLEKSRLLSDRFSAERPKGSFSTLEIQRTEQGDSAMYLCASSRMGQTNTEAFFGQGTRLTVV.

V gene TRBV10-3 combines with J gene TRBJ2-7, with D hard to call. Trimming left V 0 bases short and J 3 bases short, with 9 bases between. Germline V lookup: CDR1 ENHRY, CDR2 SYGVKD. The CDR3 length is 14 residues. The CDR3 here is CAISESLGDYEQYF. The CDR3 DNA sequence: TGTGCCATCAGTGAGTCGTTAGGAGACTACGAGCAGTACTTC.

V is TRBV7-3 and J is TRBJ1-1, with D uncertain. The CDR3 has 13 amino acids. With 3 bases removed from V and 0 bases from J, the gap between germline ends came to 5 bases. The V gene's germline CDR1 is SGHTA and CDR2 FQGTGA. The CDR3 coding sequence is TGTGCCAGCAGCTTGCACATGAACACTGAAGCTTTCTTT. Translating it yields CASSLHMNTEAFF.

The genes are TRBV4-1 and TRBJ2-1; D possibly uses TRBD1 or TRBD2 (6 bases each). From germline, CDR1 is MGHRA and CDR2 YSYEKL. V was clipped by 0 bases and J by 1 base, with 16 bases between them. The CDR3 is 18 amino acids. The CDR3 DNA reads as TGCGCCAGCAGCCAAGAAGATTTAGGGGGGTTTTCCTACAATGAGCAGTTCTTC. It translates to CASSQEDLGGFSYNEQFF.

CDR3 nucleotide sequence: TGCGCCAGCAGCGGGGACAGGGGAGGAGAAAAACTGTTTTTT. As protein: CASSGDRGGEKLFF. The V and J genes are TRBV5-1 and TRBJ1-4, with 10 nucleotides matching TRBD1. V dropped 4 bases and J dropped 8; count of bases not matched to a gene: 5. The CDR3 length is 14 residues. In germline, CDR1 is SGHRS, CDR2 YFSETQ.

This chain connects TRBV3-1 (or the pseudogene TRBV3-2) to TRBJ1-1, with D tentatively TRBD1 (5 bases). Per germline, CDR1 LGHDT and CDR2 YNNKEL (reference sequence). V lost 5 bases and J lost 0, with 10 bases in between. The CDR3 contains 14 residues. DNA of the CDR3: TGTGCCAGCAGCTCTTCGGGGGTGAACACTGAAGCTTTCTTT. It yields the protein CASSSSGVNTEAFF.

Only one count was recorded for this clone. The chain combines TRBV29-1 with TRBJ2-1; D possibly corresponds to TRBD1 (6 bases). V dropped 1 base and J dropped 6 bases, with 19 bases sitting between them. CDR3 length equals 16 residues. The germline CDR1 and CDR2 sequences are SQVTM and ANQGSEA. CDR3 region: CSVEVNGFFRGNEQFF. The CDR3 region has the DNA TGCAGCGTTGAAGTAAACGGCTTCTTCAGGGGCAATGAGCAGTTCTTC.

This clone came up once. The chain couples TRBV28 to TRBJ2-1, with 11 bases lining up with TRBD2. CDR3 length: 16 residues. Losses at the gene ends were 5 bases for V and 4 bases for J; bases not matched to a gene: 7. Looked up from germline, CDR1 is MDHEN and CDR2 is SYDVKM. CDR3 in amino acids: CASSPNRLAGYNEQFF. CDR3 nucleotides: TGTGCCAGCAGTCCCAACCGACTAGCGGGATACAATGAGCAGTTCTTC.

The chain recombines TRBV9 with TRBJ2-1, with D possibly being TRBD1 or TRBD2 (5 bases each). From germline, CDR1 is SGDLS and CDR2 YYNGEE. V lost 5 bases, J lost 1 base, and 10 bases lay in between. The CDR3 totals 14 residues. This chain's CDR3 is CASRGDESYNEQFF. The DNA for the CDR3 is TGTGCCAGCAGGGGGGACGAATCCTACAATGAGCAGTTCTTC.